This is a list of T cell receptor beta chains from one sample in a study of T-cell reconstitution after alpha-beta-depleted transplantation in children. In TCRdb, the PCR reads were re-called with MiXCR into one record per CDR3 protein. The sample has some 520,000 distinct CDR3 sequences; 32% are singletons. Sequencing was performed on PBMCs from the stem cell graft donor, taken from the stem cell graft. These receptor sequences come from a human donor who donated a stem cell graft to a child with aplastic anemia. The CDR3 runs from the conserved cysteine through the conserved F or W. Each record gives: D gene, clone size, J gene, V gene, CDR3 protein, CDR3 DNA. D genes are given only for firm matches. Clone size is stated in some rows and not others, as once, few, many or a class when expanded.

. few TRBJ2-3 TRBV29-1 CSVHPRQVPSTDTQYF TGCAGCGTTCACCCCAGACAGGTCCCTAGCACAGATACGCAGTATTTT
. few TRBJ2-7 TRBV10-2 CASSESPEGGYGQYF TGCGCCAGCAGTGAGTCACCAGAGGGGGGATACGGGCAGTACTTC
TRBD2 few TRBJ2-1 TRBV28 CASSLGLAGGLFGEQFF TGTGCCAGCAGCCTAGGACTAGCGGGAGGCCTCTTTGGGGAGCAGTTCTTC
TRBD2 . TRBJ2-4 TRBV7-2 CASSFSGSGKNIQYF TGTGCCAGCAGCTTTAGCGGGAGCGGCAAAAACATTCAGTACTTC
. . TRBJ2-2 TRBV18 CASSRDQGSWTGELFF TGTGCCAGCTCACGCGATCAAGGGTCGTGGACCGGGGAGCTGTTTTTT
TRBD2 . TRBJ2-5 TRBV11-2 CASSFLALLAGGEETQYF TGTGCCAGCAGCTTTCTCGCCTTACTAGCGGGTGGTGAAGAGACCCAGTACTTC
. . TRBJ2-5 TRBV29-1 CSAPGGEIQETQYF TGCAGCGCCCCTGGCGGAGAGATCCAAGAGACCCAGTACTTC
. . TRBJ2-1 TRBV21-1 CASSLSRGTSGPLAHNEQFF TGTGCCAGCAGCCTCAGCAGAGGGACTAGCGGTCCCCTCGCCCACAATGAGCAGTTCTTC
. few TRBJ1-2 TRBV7-8 CASSFNRDDYGYTF TGTGCCAGCAGCTTTAACAGGGATGACTATGGCTACACCTTC
TRBD1 . TRBJ1-5 TRBV4-3 CASSQDLGGQPQHF TGCGCCAGCAGCCAAGATTTAGGGGGCCAGCCCCAGCATTTT
. few TRBJ2-7 TRBV6-1 CASSTPLPSYEQYF TGTGCCAGCAGTACGCCACTGCCCTCCTACGAGCAGTACTTC
. . TRBJ2-5 TRBV14 CASSQGRTREGETQYF TGTGCCAGCAGCCAAGGTCGGACACGGGAAGGAGAGACCCAGTACTTC
. . TRBJ2-1 TRBV25-1 CASRASLGHNEQFF TGTGCCAGCAGGGCCTCTCTCGGACACAATGAGCAGTTCTTC
. few TRBJ1-2 TRBV7-2 CASSLPSYGYTF TGTGCCAGCAGCTTGCCGAGCTATGGCTACACCTTC
TRBD2 . TRBJ2-2 TRBV5-5 CASSRAGLAGTTGELFF TGTGCCAGCAGCCGCGCAGGTCTAGCGGGTACTACCGGGGAGCTGTTTTTT
TRBD1 few TRBJ2-3 TRBV2 CASIRDRGADTQYF TGTGCCAGCATCCGGGACAGGGGAGCAGATACGCAGTATTTT
. . TRBJ1-3 TRBV14 CASSQDPATYSGNTIYF TGTGCCAGCAGCCAAGATCCGGCGACTTACTCTGGAAACACCATATATTTT
. few TRBJ2-3 TRBV19 CASSTRQVSTDTQYF TGTGCCAGTAGTACCCGACAGGTTAGCACAGATACGCAGTATTTT
. . TRBJ1-3 TRBV27 CASSHLGNGNTIYF TGTGCCAGCAGTCACCTGGGAAATGGAAACACCATATATTTT
. . TRBJ2-2 TRBV18 CASSPSFVTGELFF TGTGCCAGCTCACCATCGTTCGTCACCGGGGAGCTGTTTTTT
. . TRBJ2-2 TRBV4-3 CASSLRGYGGSGELFF TGCGCCAGCAGTCTGAGAGGTTACGGGGGCTCCGGGGAGCTGTTTTTT
. . TRBJ1-1 TRBV4-3 CASSDQEGLTEAFF TGCGCCAGCAGCGACCAGGAGGGCCTCACTGAAGCTTTCTTT
TRBD2 few TRBJ2-1 TRBV20-1 CSAGTSGKMNEQFF TGCAGTGCCGGGACTAGCGGGAAAATGAATGAGCAGTTCTTC
. few TRBJ1-6 TRBV15 CATSSKRGGNSPLHF TGTGCCACCAGCTCAAAACGCGGGGGTAATTCACCCCTCCACTTT
. once TRBJ2-5 TRBV12-2 CASRSRRRVQETQYF TGTGCAAGTCGCTCTAGACGACGGGTACAAGAGACCCAGTACTTC
. . TRBJ1-1 TRBV6-1 CASKGRMNTEAFF TGTGCCAGCAAGGGGAGGATGAACACTGAAGCTTTCTTT
. few TRBJ2-5 TRBV20-1 CSAREGAETQYF TGCAGTGCTAGAGAAGGGGCAGAGACCCAGTACTTC
. . TRBJ2-2 TRBV5-5 CASSAAGNTGELFF TGTGCCAGCAGCGCCGCCGGGAACACCGGGGAGCTGTTTTTT
TRBD2 . TRBJ2-1 TRBV12-3/TRBV12-4 CASSFTSGSTSSYNEQFF TGTGCCAGCAGTTTCACTAGCGGGAGCACAAGCTCCTACAATGAGCAGTTCTTC
TRBD2 few TRBJ2-2 TRBV5-1 CASSSALGLAGENTGELFF TGCGCCAGCAGCTCGGCGTTGGGACTAGCGGGAGAGAACACCGGGGAGCTGTTTTTT
. few TRBJ1-2 TRBV7-2 CASSFEDYGYTF TGTGCCAGCAGCTTTGAGGACTATGGCTACACCTTC
TRBD1 . TRBJ2-1 TRBV29-1 CSVWDRGVSEQFF TGCAGCGTTTGGGACAGGGGGGTTAGTGAGCAGTTCTTC
. . TRBJ2-7 TRBV7-6 CASSPSHRAEQYF TGTGCCAGCAGCCCATCCCACAGGGCCGAGCAGTACTTC
. few TRBJ1-1 TRBV5-6 CASSLSLSVLNTEAFF TGTGCCAGCAGCTTGAGCTTATCGGTTCTGAACACTGAAGCTTTCTTT
. few TRBJ2-1 TRBV6-1 CASRSELPNNEQFF TGTGCCAGCAGGTCGGAACTACCGAACAATGAGCAGTTCTTC